Shown below are 8 T cell receptor beta chains from a single sample sequenced in a study of T cells in Graves' hyperthyroidism and ophthalmopathy. Template material for amplifying TCR beta CDR3 regions consisted of RNA transcripts. A set of HTBI primers served as the primers for a first-round RT-PCR of the TCR CDR3. A single record per CDR3 protein comes from TCRdb applying MiXCR to the multiplex PCR reads. The data show 500,000 to 750,000 distinct CDR3 sequences, approximately 15% seen once. What was sequenced was blood. The receptors come from a woman aged 18-35 years with Graves' ophthalmopathy.

About this clonotype itself: A much larger clone lies one base from this, so it may be a read error. This chain joins TRBV27 and TRBJ2-7, with D unresolved. Trimming cost V 0 bases and J 3 bases, with 12 bases left between them. CDR1 MNHEY and CDR2 SMNVEV come from the germline V gene (reference sequence). The CDR3 consists of 15 residues. The CDR3 nucleotides read TGTGCCAGCAGTTTATCCGTCGGAGTATACTACGAGCAGTACTTC. This sequence encodes CASSLSVGVYYEQYF.

The chain employs TRBV5-6 and TRBJ2-5, with 10 bases lining up with TRBD1. Germline assignment: CDR1 SGHDT and CDR2 YYEEEE. V lost 0 bases to trimming and J lost 3 bases; unmatched junction nucleotides: 2. The CDR3 has 15 amino acids. CDR3: CASSLGGQGKETQYF. The DNA of the CDR3 is TGTGCCAGCAGCTTGGGGGGACAGGGGAAAGAGACCCAGTACTTC. Supplemented by reference TRBV5-6 and TRBJ2-5, the full variable domain reads DAGVTQSPTHLIKTRGQQVTLRCSPKSGHDTVSWYQQALGQGPQFIFQYYEEEERQRGNFPDRFSGHQFPNYSSELNVNALLLGDSALYLCASSLGGQGKETQYFGPGTRLLVL.

This clonotype has only one observation. This chain uses TRBV7-2 with TRBJ2-1; 8 nucleotides agree with TRBD2. The trim removed 5 bases at V and 9 bases at J, leaving 18 bases unmatched. The CDR3 is made up of 17 amino acids. Germline V gene lookup returns CDR1 SGHTA and CDR2 FQGNSA. CDR3 DNA: TGTGCCAGCAGCGTGGTGGGGGGGGGGCGGGGGGTCACTGAGCAGTTCTTC. It yields the protein CASSVVGGGRGVTEQFF.

This clonotype was counted many times. The rearrangement links TRBV5-1 to TRBJ2-3; D may be TRBD2 (6 bases). V dropped 4 bases and J dropped 6 bases, with 18 bases sitting between them. This CDR3 spans 15 amino acids. Germline V gene lookup returns CDR1 SGHRS and CDR2 YFSETQ. The CDR3 DNA sequence: TGCGCCAGCAGCCGGACGGGACTTGCGGAGGATACGCAGTATTTT. Translating gives CASSRTGLAEDTQYF. Based on the CDR3 plus reference TRBV5-1 and TRBJ2-3, the full variable domain is KAGVTQTPRYLIKTRGQQVTLSCSPISGHRSVSWYQQTPGQGLQFLFEYFSETQRNKGNFPGRFSGRQFSNSRSEMNVSTLELGDSALYLCASSRTGLAEDTQYFGPGTRLTVL.

This clonotype came up many times. The CDR3 loop reads CASSLSDRPNSPLHF. DNA for the CDR3: TGTGCCAGCTCACTTTCGGACAGACCTAATTCACCCCTCCACTTT. The gene calls are TRBV18 and TRBJ1-6; D is perhaps TRBD1 (6 bases). This CDR3 is 15 amino acids long. The ends were cut back, 4 bases at V and 6 bases at J, with 13 bases in the middle. Germline values: CDR1 KGHSH, CDR2 LQKENI.

This clonotype was observed many times. The V gene is TRBV27, the J gene TRBJ2-7, with 9 nucleotides matching TRBD1. Germline lookup yields CDR1 MNHEY and CDR2 SMNVEV (reference sequence). The CDR3 spans 15 residues. V lost 6 bases to trimming and J lost 2 bases; unmatched junction nucleotides: 8. The CDR3 DNA sequence: TGTGCCAGCAGGGGGGGGGACAGGGATCCCTACGAGCAGTACTTC. It encodes CASRGGDRDPYEQYF.

Only one count was recorded for this clonotype. Just one base apart from a much larger clone, this may be a read error. V gene TRBV3-1 combines with J gene TRBJ1-3, with TRBD1 matching over 10 bases. The CDR3 loop spans 15 amino acids. The junction had 5 bases not matched to a gene; V was cut back by 5 bases and J by 4 bases. CDR1 LGHDT and CDR2 YNNKEL come from the germline V gene (reference sequence). CDR3 loop: CASSSRTGGGNTIYF. The CDR3 region has the DNA TGTGCCAGCAGCTCCAGGACAGGGGGAGGAAACACCATATATTTT.

This clonotype has ten or more counts. This sequence joins TRBV5-6 and TRBJ1-1; D not resolved. Trimming cost V 0 bases and J 4 bases, with 7 bases left between them. The CDR3 is 13 residues long. Germline assignment: CDR1 SGHDT and CDR2 YYEEEE. The CDR3 DNA reads TGTGCCAGCAGCTTGGTTCAGAGCACTGAAGCTTTCTTT. As protein: CASSLVQSTEAFF.